The present entry profiles one T cell receptor beta chain with its context. Its antigen is still unknown. The data belong to a study of response to subunit inactivated influenza vaccine. TCRdb re-analysed the RT-PCR reads in MiXCR, keeping a single row per CDR3 protein. The sample consists of under 800,000 distinct CDR3 sequences, approximately 14% of them appearing once. Notes on the study in general: The study's authors posited that every seasonal influenza vaccination enlists few new T cells.

The junction had 13 bases not matched to a gene; V was cut back by 1 base and J by 0 bases. CDR3 length: 19 amino acids. CDR1 and CDR2 from the germline V gene are LGHDT and YNNKEL (reference sequence). The specimen comprised PBMCs from blood, sampled 14 days before vaccination. This chain uses TRBV3-1 with TRBJ2-5; 8 bases fit TRBD2. The receptor's source is a man in his fifties or sixties who received an inactivated influenza vaccine. The CDR3 DNA is TGTGCCAGCAGCCAAGGCGTTACTAGCGGTTCGAGGTACCAAGAGACCCAGTACTTC. This sequence encodes CASSQGVTSGSRYQETQYF.